A few counts support the clone carrying this T cell receptor (beta chain). The target antigen is unknown. A single record per CDR3 protein comes from TCRdb applying MiXCR to the reads. The sample has approximately 65,000 distinct CDR3 sequences, 20% seen once. The sample originates from a study of T cell repertoires in cytomegalovirus infection. At the level of the study: Used in the study were CMV epitopes, some recently identified and HLA-C-restricted, others well-studied and HLA-B-restricted. It can be stated that public TCR beta signatures indicated CMV infection as well as a matching HLA type.

Whole-study findings and limits: HLA-C-restricted CMV-specific TCR beta clonotypes were dominant in the ex vivo response. Based on cumulative public TCR beta family frequency, carriers of CMV plus the relevant HLA were identified.

CDR3 length: 13 amino acids. Germline CDR1 and CDR2: MGHDK and SYGVNS. Trimming pared 7 bases from V and 2 bases from J, leaving 11 bases between. The TCR originated in a human donor in good health (CMV status not recorded). Some clones in this sample may be carry-over from other donors' samples. This chain uses TRBV25-1 with TRBJ1-2; tentative D call: TRBD1 (6 bases). The sample consisted of CD8+ T cells from cultured PBMCs, taken from culture after CMV antigen stimulation. The CDR3 nucleotides are TGTGCCAGCATGCGCGGGGGCAACTATGGCTACACCTTC. Protein: CASMRGGNYGYTF.